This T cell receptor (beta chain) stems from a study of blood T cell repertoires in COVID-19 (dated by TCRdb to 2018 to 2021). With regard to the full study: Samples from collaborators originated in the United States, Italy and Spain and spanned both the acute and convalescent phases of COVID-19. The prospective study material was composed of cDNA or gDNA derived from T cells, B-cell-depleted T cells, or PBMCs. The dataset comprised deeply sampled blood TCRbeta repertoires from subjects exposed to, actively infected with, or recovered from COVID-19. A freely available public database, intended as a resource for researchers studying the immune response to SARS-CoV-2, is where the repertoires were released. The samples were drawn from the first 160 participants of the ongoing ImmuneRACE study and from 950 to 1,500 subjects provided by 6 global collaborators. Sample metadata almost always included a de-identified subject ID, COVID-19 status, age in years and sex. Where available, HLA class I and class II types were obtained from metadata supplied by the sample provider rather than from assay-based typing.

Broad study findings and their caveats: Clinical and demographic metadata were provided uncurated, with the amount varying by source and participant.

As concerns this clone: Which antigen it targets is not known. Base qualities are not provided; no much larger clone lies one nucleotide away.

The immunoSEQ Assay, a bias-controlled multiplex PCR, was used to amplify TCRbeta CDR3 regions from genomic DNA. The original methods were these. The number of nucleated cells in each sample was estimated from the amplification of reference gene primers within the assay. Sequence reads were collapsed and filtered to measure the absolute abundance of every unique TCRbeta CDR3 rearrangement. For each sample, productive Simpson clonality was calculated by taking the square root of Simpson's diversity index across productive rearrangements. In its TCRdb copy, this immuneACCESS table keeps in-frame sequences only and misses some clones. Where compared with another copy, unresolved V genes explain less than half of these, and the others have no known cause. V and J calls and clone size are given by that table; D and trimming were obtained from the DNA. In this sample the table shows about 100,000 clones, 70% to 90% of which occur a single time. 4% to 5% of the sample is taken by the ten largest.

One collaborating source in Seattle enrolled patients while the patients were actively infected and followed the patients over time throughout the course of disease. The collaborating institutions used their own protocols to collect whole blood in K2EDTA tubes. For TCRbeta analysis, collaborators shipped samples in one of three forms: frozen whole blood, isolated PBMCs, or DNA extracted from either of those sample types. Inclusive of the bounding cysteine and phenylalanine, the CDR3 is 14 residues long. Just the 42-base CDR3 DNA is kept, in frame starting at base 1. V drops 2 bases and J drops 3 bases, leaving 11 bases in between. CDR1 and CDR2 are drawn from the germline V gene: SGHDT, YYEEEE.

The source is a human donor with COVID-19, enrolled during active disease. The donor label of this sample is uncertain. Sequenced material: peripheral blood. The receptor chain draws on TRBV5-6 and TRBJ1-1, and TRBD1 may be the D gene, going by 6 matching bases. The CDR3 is CASSLQGRHTEAFF. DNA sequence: TGTGCCAGCAGCTTACAGGGTCGTCACACTGAAGCTTTCTTT.